This T cell receptor (beta chain) derives from a study of cytomegalovirus exposure and HLA in healthy donors. General observations from the study: When a later analysis was performed, an Asian-associated ancestry cluster reportedly had fewer N-insertions than the roughly 640-donor mean.

The count of this clone is one. The antigen is not known. A multiplex PCR was run with 60 Vbeta primers and 13 Jbeta primers. Some clones are missing from TCRdb's copy, which holds only in-frame ones; the method was immunoSEQ multiplex PCR. The repertoire holds about 200,000 clones, with 75% to 85% as singletons. This CDR3 contains 15 residues. The germline V and J ends were trimmed by 6 bases and 1 base, with 15 bases remaining between them. The germline gives CDR1 SNHLY, CDR2 FYNNEI. Sequencing used PBMCs. The sequence derives from a girl aged 5 to 17 in good health and CMV-seronegative. The chain employs TRBV2 and TRBJ1-1; D is unresolved. The CDR3 here is CASRVRGVGNTEAFF. The DNA of the CDR3 is TGTGCCAGCAGGGTACGGGGAGTTGGGAACACTGAAGCTTTCTTT.